Listed here are 32 T cell receptor beta chains from one sample, sequenced in a study of T cells after somatic rescue of genetic block. Clones were read by immunoSEQ multiplex PCR, and TCRdb kept only the in-frame ones, dropping some. The sample includes about 72,000 clones, approximately 90% of them seen just once. Source material: peripheral blood mononuclear cells (PBMCs). These receptors came from a man aged 25-45 years.

The genes are TRBV5-6 and TRBJ2-7; D is possibly TRBD1 or TRBD2 (5 bases each). The V end lost 5 bases, the J end lost 4 bases, and 16 bases lay between the germline ends. The CDR3 is made up of 14 amino acids. Germline V gene sequence: CDR1 SGHDT, CDR2 YYEEEE. The CDR3: CASSPGTQEYEQYF. For the CDR3, the DNA is TGTGCCAGCAGTCCCGGGACCCAAGAATACGAGCAGTACTTC.

The J gene is TRBJ2-7, the V gene TRBV27; TRBD1 agrees at 8 bases. V lost 5 bases, J lost 2 bases, and 17 bases stayed unmatched. Germline V CDR1 and CDR2: MNHEY, SMNVEV (reference sequence). The CDR3 length is 18 residues. The CDR3 region has the DNA TGTGCCAGCAGTCCGATCCGATACCTCCGGGACAGGACCTACGAGCAGTACTTC. The encoded protein is CASSPIRYLRDRTYEQYF.

The CDR3: CATSRDGSGSSYEQYF. In DNA form, the CDR3 reads TGTGCCACCAGCAGAGATGGAAGCGGGAGCTCCTACGAGCAGTACTTC. V and J are TRBV15 and TRBJ2-7, with 8 nucleotides matching TRBD2. This CDR3 region has 16 residues. Germline CDR1 reads LNHNV; CDR2 reads YYDKDF (reference sequence). V lost 0 bases to trimming and J lost 0 bases; unmatched junction nucleotides: 4.

As regards this clone: A junction boundary mismatches the germline segment, possibly from a read error. The CDR3 nucleotides are TGCAGCTTTGACTATTCCGGAACCTACGAGCAGTACTTC. It specifies CSFDYSGTYEQYF. The chain uses TRBV29-1 and TRBJ2-7, with TRBD2 as a possible D gene (5 bases). The germline V gene encodes CDR1 SQVTM and CDR2 ANQGSEA. The CDR3 consists of 13 residues.

This clone showed up just a few times. The chain carries TRBV2 and TRBJ1-1; D is uncertain. The CDR3 runs to 11 residues. V dropped 2 bases and J dropped 7 bases, with 5 bases sitting between them. CDR1 and CDR2 (germline): SNHLY, FYNNEI. The CDR3 protein is CASSEQDEAFF. The CDR3 DNA follows: TGTGCCAGCAGTGAACAGGATGAAGCTTTCTTT.

This rearrangement joins TRBV20-1 to TRBJ1-1; D gene unclear. V dropped 0 bases and J dropped 6 bases, with 5 bases sitting between them. This CDR3 has 11 amino acids. Germline values: CDR1 DFQATT, CDR2 SNEGSKA (reference sequence). The CDR3 region is CSARDPPEAFF. DNA of the CDR3: TGCAGTGCTAGAGATCCCCCTGAAGCTTTCTTT.

The CDR3 bases are TGTGCCAGCAGTGAAGTCCCCCAGGGGGAGCAGTACTTC. Translation: CASSEVPQGEQYF. V and J are TRBV6-5 and TRBJ2-7, with D possibly matching TRBD1 (6 bases). V lost 5 bases and J lost 7, with 15 bases in between. The CDR3 has 13 amino acids. Germline-derived CDR1 and CDR2 are MNHEY and SVGAGI.

The CDR3 nucleotides are TGTGCCAGCAGCGCGGACGGCAATCAGCCCCAGCATTTT. This encodes CASSADGNQPQHF. The chain joins TRBV5-6 to TRBJ1-5; no clear D gene. Germline lookup yields CDR1 SGHDT and CDR2 YYEEEE. The CDR3 is 13 residues long. V was shortened by 4 bases and J by 2 bases, with 7 bases between the two germline ends.

The chain uses TRBV30 and TRBJ2-5; 7 nucleotides align to TRBD2. Trimming removed 1 base from V and 4 bases from J; junction bases left unmatched: 3. Germline V gives CDR1 GTSNPN, CDR2 SVGIG (reference sequence). The CDR3 runs 13 residues. CDR3 nucleotides: TGTGCCTGGAGTGGCGGGACTACAGAGACCCAGTACTTC. It is translated as CAWSGGTTETQYF.

The chain is built from TRBV5-1 and TRBJ2-3, with D tentatively TRBD1 (6 bases). The V end was cut by 0 bases, the J end by 2 bases, with 10 bases between. Germline V gene data show CDR1 as SGHRS and CDR2 as YFSETQ. The CDR3 is made up of 15 amino acids. The CDR3 DNA reads TGCGCCAGCAGCTTGGTTTGGGGGCCCACAGATACGCAGTATTTT. This encodes CASSLVWGPTDTQYF.

This chain joins TRBV6-1 and TRBJ2-1, with TRBD2 matching 7 bases. Trimming at V came to 3 bases and at J to 4 bases, leaving 9 bases not matched to a gene. This CDR3 has 16 residues. In germline, CDR1 is MNHNS, CDR2 SASEGT. The CDR3 DNA is TGTGCCAGCAGTGAGCGGGGGAACCTCTATTACAATGAGCAGTTCTTC. Translating gives CASSERGNLYYNEQFF.

Written as DNA, the CDR3 is TGTGCCAGCAGTGAAGTAGAGGGTAATGAAGGCTACACCTTC. Residues: CASSEVEGNEGYTF. V is TRBV6-5 and J is TRBJ1-2; D gene unclear. Deletions cut 5 bases from V and 8 bases from J, with 18 bases between. CDR1 and CDR2 (germline): MNHEY, SVGAGI. This CDR3 spans 14 amino acids.

Here the CDR3 DNA reads TGTGCCAGCAGCACGAGAGGGTTACAGGGAGGGTTACAGCCCCAGCATTTT. Translated, it gives CASSTRGLQGGLQPQHF. V usage is TRBV7-4 and J usage is TRBJ1-5; possibly TRBD1 for D (6 bases). Germline assignment: CDR1 SGHVT and CDR2 SQSDAQ. The CDR3 runs 17 residues. With 5 bases removed from V and 7 bases from J, the gap between germline ends came to 24 bases.

V gene TRBV10-1 combines with J gene TRBJ2-5; D is unresolved. The CDR3 runs 14 residues. V gave up 0 bases and J gave up 5 bases, with 10 bases separating them. CDR1 is WNHNN, CDR2 SYGVQD, per germline (reference sequence). CDR3 amino acids: CASSESPVRETQYF. CDR3 nucleotides: TGCGCCAGCAGTGAGTCTCCGGTTAGGGAGACCCAGTACTTC.

The genes are TRBV9 and TRBJ2-1, with 7 bases fitting TRBD2. This CDR3 has 15 amino acids. After removal of 4 bases from V and 6 bases from J, the junction contained 10 bases not matched to a gene. Germline CDR1 SGDLS, CDR2 YYNGEE. DNA of the CDR3: TGTGCCAGCAGCATTAGCGGGTTTATTGTCAATGAGCAGTTCTTC. Translating gives CASSISGFIVNEQFF.

V usage is TRBV18 and J usage is TRBJ2-1; D is unresolved. The germline V gene has CDR1 KGHSH and CDR2 LQKENI. The CDR3 runs to 13 residues. V lost 6 bases to trimming and J lost 10 bases, with 16 bases between them. CDR3 protein: CASSLPLTSEQFF. The CDR3 nucleotides read TGTGCCAGCTCTCTGCCCCTGACATCGGAGCAGTTCTTC. Full variable domain (missing parts from reference TRBV18 and TRBJ2-1): NAGVMQNPRHLVRRRGQEARLRCSPMKGHSHVYWYRQLPEEGLKFMVYLQKENIIDESGMPKERFSAEFPKEGPSILRIQQVVRGDSAAYFCASSLPLTSEQFFGPGTRLTVL.

The chain uses TRBV7-9 and TRBJ2-7; 9 positions agree with TRBD2. This CDR3 region has 18 residues. V shed 0 bases, J shed 0 bases, and the junction held 9 bases outside the gene matches. Germline CDR1 SEHNR, CDR2 FQNEAQ (reference sequence). CDR3 loop: CASSLAEASGDYSYEQYF. The CDR3 nucleotides read TGTGCCAGCAGCTTAGCGGAGGCTAGCGGGGATTACTCCTACGAGCAGTACTTC.

The chain links TRBV21-1 to TRBJ1-5; TRBD1, as called in the table, went unchecked against the DNA. TRBV21-1 is noted as a pseudogene. CDR3 length equals 13 residues. This CDR3 is CARVTGRAQPQHF. The CDR3 DNA reads TGTGCCAGGGTGACAGGGAGAGCACAGCCCCAGCATTTT.

J is TRBJ2-7 and V is TRBV5-4; D might be TRBD2 (7 bases). There are 15 residues in the CDR3. Trimming removed 0 bases at V and 3 bases at J, with 13 bases between. Germline CDR1 is SGHNT and CDR2 is YYREEE (reference sequence). As DNA, the CDR3 is TGTGCCAGCAGCTTGGTGGAGGGAGGGGGCTACGAGCAGTACTTC. Its protein is CASSLVEGGGYEQYF. The variable domain in full, with the rest retrieved from reference TRBV5-4 and TRBJ2-7, is ETGVTQSPTHLIKTRGQQVTLRCSSQSGHNTVSWYQQALGQGPQFIFQYYREEENGRGNFPPRFSGLQFPNYSSELNVNALELDDSALYLCASSLVEGGGYEQYFGPGTRLTVT.

The genes are TRBV4-2 and TRBJ1-2; 8 bases agree with TRBD1. Germline CDR1 LGHNA, CDR2 YNFKEQ. With V trimmed by 0 bases and J by 4 bases, 4 bases remained unmatched. The CDR3 consists of 15 residues. The CDR3 DNA is TGTGCCAGCAGCCAAGATGGAGGACAGGGCTATGGCTACACCTTC. Protein: CASSQDGGQGYGYTF.

The chain uses TRBV5-5 and TRBJ1-1; TRBD1 matches 7 bases. CDR3 length equals 15 residues. Looked up from germline, CDR1 is SGHKS and CDR2 is YYEKEE (reference sequence). V lost 3 bases, J lost 7 bases, and 12 bases stayed unmatched. CDR3 DNA: TGTGCCAGCAGCTCCGTGACAGGGTCGTTCGGTGAAGCTTTCTTT. Protein product: CASSSVTGSFGEAFF.

The chain couples TRBV4-2 to TRBJ2-3, with a tentative D call TRBD2 (5 bases). Between the trimmed V and J ends, which lost 1 base and 6 bases, there was a span of 14 bases. The CDR3 has 15 amino acids. Germline CDR1 LGHNA, CDR2 YNFKEQ. The CDR3 DNA sequence: TGTGCCAGCAGCCAAGTGGGAACTAGTCCCGATACGCAGTATTTT. Its translation: CASSQVGTSPDTQYF.

The V gene is TRBV5-6, the J gene TRBJ1-5; D is unclear. This CDR3 contains 13 residues. The germline gives CDR1 SGHDT, CDR2 YYEEEE. Trimming left V 4 bases short and J 7 bases short, with 12 bases between. The CDR3 DNA reads TGTGCCAGCAGCCCCTCCCTAGGGCAGCCCCAGCATTTT. Its translation is CASSPSLGQPQHF.

The gene calls are TRBV4-1 and TRBJ2-7, with 10 bases lining up with TRBD1. V dropped 2 bases and J dropped 7; count of bases not matched to a gene: 5. This CDR3 is built from 14 residues. Germline CDR1 MGHRA, CDR2 YSYEKL. CDR3 region: CASSQPGQGREQYF. The DNA of the CDR3 is TGCGCCAGCAGCCAACCGGGACAGGGGAGAGAGCAGTACTTC.

The V and J genes are TRBV5-6 and TRBJ1-1; 8 bases are a match to TRBD1. This CDR3 contains 14 residues. CDR1 is SGHDT, CDR2 YYEEEE, per germline. After removal of 5 bases from V and 4 bases from J, the junction contained 7 bases not matched to a gene. The CDR3, as DNA: TGTGCCAGCAGGCCACAGGGGGGGGGCACTGAAGCTTTCTTT. It is translated as CASRPQGGGTEAFF.

The V gene is TRBV14, the J gene TRBJ1-2; D unresolved. Germline CDR1 is SGHDN and CDR2 is FVKESK. The CDR3 is 13 residues long. V lost 4 bases and J lost 5, with 11 bases in between. CDR3 protein: CASSLGLRYGYTF. In nucleotides, the CDR3 is TGTGCCAGCAGCCTGGGGTTGCGGTATGGCTACACCTTC.

This sequence joins TRBV28 and TRBJ2-1, with 10 nucleotides matching TRBD1. CDR1 MDHEN and CDR2 SYDVKM come from the germline V gene. This CDR3 spans 15 amino acids. J lost 5 bases, V lost 3 bases, and 4 bases had no gene match. The CDR3 loop reads CASSFRDRGNNEQFF. CDR3 nucleotides: TGTGCCAGCAGTTTTAGGGACAGGGGTAACAATGAGCAGTTCTTC.

V is TRBV10-3 and J is TRBJ2-3; 9 bases are shared with TRBD2. Germline assignment: CDR1 ENHRY and CDR2 SYGVKD. This CDR3 has 15 amino acids. Trimming removed 1 base from V and 1 base from J; junction bases left unmatched: 0. The CDR3 nucleotides are TGTGCCATCAGTGAGTGGACTAGCGGCACAGATACGCAGTATTTT. Its protein product is CAISEWTSGTDTQYF.

CDR3 amino acids: CASSSQGDSGNTIYF. Written as DNA, the CDR3 is TGTGCCAGCAGTTCACAGGGGGACTCTGGAAACACCATATATTTT. The chain combines TRBV2 with TRBJ1-3; 8 bases line up with TRBD1. Per the germline V gene, CDR1 is SNHLY and CDR2 is FYNNEI. There are 15 residues in the CDR3. V lost 5 bases, J lost 0 bases, and 3 bases stayed unmatched.

The CDR3 loop reads CASSYYRGSSGTSAYNEQFF. The CDR3 DNA reads as TGTGCCAGCAGCTACTATAGAGGTAGTTCCGGGACTAGCGCATACAATGAGCAGTTCTTC. The chain is built from TRBV7-3 and TRBJ2-1, with 10 positions matching TRBD2. In germline, CDR1 is SGHTA, CDR2 FQGTGA. This CDR3 is 20 amino acids long. J lost 4 bases, V lost 4 bases, and 19 bases had no gene match.

The V gene is TRBV5-6, the J gene TRBJ2-5, with 9 bases that match TRBD2. The J segment lost 2 bases and the V segment lost 1 base, leaving 3 bases of the junction unmatched. The germline V gene has CDR1 SGHDT and CDR2 YYEEEE. CDR3 size: 15 residues. The CDR3 here is CASSLMSGGQETQYF. The CDR3 DNA follows: TGTGCCAGCAGCTTGATGAGCGGGGGGCAAGAGACCCAGTACTTC. Based on the CDR3 plus reference TRBV5-6 and TRBJ2-5, the full variable domain is DAGVTQSPTHLIKTRGQQVTLRCSPKSGHDTVSWYQQALGQGPQFIFQYYEEEERQRGNFPDRFSGHQFPNYSSELNVNALLLGDSALYLCASSLMSGGQETQYFGPGTRLLVL.

The chain is built from TRBV5-4 and TRBJ2-3; TRBD1 matches at 8 bases. V lost 5 bases and J lost 0; bases outside the gene matches: 11. Germline values: CDR1 SGHNT, CDR2 YYREEE (reference sequence). The CDR3 totals 17 residues. CDR3 sequence (DNA): TGTGCCAGCAGTCCTCCTCCTGGACAGGGTAGCACAGATACGCAGTATTTT. This codes for CASSPPPGQGSTDTQYF.